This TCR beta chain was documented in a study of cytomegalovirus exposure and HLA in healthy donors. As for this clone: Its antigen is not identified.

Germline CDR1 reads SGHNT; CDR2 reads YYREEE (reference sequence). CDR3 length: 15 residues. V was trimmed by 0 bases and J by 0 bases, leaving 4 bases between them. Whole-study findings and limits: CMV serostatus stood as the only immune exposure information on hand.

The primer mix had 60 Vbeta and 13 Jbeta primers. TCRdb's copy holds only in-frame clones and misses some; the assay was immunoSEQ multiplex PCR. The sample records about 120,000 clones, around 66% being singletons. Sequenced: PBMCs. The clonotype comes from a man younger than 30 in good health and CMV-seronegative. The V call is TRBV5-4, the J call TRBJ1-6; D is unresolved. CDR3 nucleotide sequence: TGTGCCAGCAGCTTGGGGAGCTCCTATAATTCACCCCTCCACTTT. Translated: CASSLGSSYNSPLHF. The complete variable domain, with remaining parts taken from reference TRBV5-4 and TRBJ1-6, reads ETGVTQSPTHLIKTRGQQVTLRCSSQSGHNTVSWYQQALGQGPQFIFQYYREEENGRGNFPPRFSGLQFPNYSSELNVNALELDDSALYLCASSLGSSYNSPLHFGNGTRLTVT.